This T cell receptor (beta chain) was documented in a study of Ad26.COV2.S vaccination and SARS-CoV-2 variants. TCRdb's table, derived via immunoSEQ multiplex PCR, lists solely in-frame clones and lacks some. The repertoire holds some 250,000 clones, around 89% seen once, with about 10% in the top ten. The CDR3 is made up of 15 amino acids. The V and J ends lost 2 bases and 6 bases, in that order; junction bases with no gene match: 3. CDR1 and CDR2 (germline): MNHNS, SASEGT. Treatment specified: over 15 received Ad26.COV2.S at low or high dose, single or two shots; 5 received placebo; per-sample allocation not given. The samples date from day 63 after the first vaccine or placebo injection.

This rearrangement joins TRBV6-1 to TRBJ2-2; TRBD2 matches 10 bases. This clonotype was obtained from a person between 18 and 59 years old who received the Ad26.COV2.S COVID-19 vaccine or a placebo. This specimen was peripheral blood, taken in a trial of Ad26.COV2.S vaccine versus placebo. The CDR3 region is CASSELAGAAGELFF. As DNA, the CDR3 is TGTGCCAGCAGTGAACTAGCGGGAGCGGCCGGGGAGCTGTTTTTT.